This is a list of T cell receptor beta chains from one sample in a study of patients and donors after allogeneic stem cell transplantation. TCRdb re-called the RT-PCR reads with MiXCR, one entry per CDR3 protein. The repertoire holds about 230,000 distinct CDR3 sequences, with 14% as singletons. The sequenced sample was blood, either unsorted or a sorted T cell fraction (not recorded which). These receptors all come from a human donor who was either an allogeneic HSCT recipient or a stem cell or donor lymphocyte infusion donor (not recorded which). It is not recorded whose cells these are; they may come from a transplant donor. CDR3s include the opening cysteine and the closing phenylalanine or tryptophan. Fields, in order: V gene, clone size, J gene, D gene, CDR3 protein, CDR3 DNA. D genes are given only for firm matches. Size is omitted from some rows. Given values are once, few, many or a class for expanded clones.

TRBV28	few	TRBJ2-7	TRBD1	CASSLFGTGGLSYEQYF	TGTGCCAGCAGTCTCTTCGGGACAGGGGGCCTATCCTACGAGCAGTACTTC
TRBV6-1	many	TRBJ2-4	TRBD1	CASSEDRGMSKNIQYF	TGTGCCAGCAGTGAAGACAGGGGGATGTCCAAAAACATTCAGTACTTC
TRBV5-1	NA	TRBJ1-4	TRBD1	CASSLAVGQEKLFF	TGCGCCAGCAGCTTGGCGGTGGGACAGGAAAAACTGTTTTTT
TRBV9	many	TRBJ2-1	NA	CASSGRAGNEQFF	TGTGCCAGCAGCGGGAGGGCCGGGAATGAGCAGTTCTTC
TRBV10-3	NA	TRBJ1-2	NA	CAISEVRDGPYGYTF	TGTGCCATCAGTGAGGTGAGGGACGGACCCTATGGCTACACCTTC
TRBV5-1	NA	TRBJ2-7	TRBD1	CASSLDRGFTGTLSSYEQYF	TGCGCCAGCAGCTTGGACAGGGGTTTCACTGGCACTTTAAGCTCCTACGAGCAGTACTTC
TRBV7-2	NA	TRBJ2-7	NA	CASSRRNTGEQYF	TGTGCCAGCAGCCGGCGAAATACCGGCGAGCAGTACTTC
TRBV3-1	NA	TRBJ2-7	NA	CASSQDPRNSYEQYF	TGTGCCAGCAGCCAAGATCCCAGGAACTCCTACGAGCAGTACTTC
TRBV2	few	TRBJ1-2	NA	CASSQDPIKVF	TGTGCCAGCAGTCAGGACCCCATCAAGGTGTTC
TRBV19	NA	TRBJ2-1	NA	CASSIPSSLLNEQFF	TGTGCCAGTAGTATCCCCAGCTCCTTACTCAATGAGCAGTTCTTC
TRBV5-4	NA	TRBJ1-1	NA	CASSLDEGNTEAFF	TGTGCCAGCAGCTTGGACGAGGGAAACACTGAAGCTTTCTTT
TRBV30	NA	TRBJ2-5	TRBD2	CAWSVLVRLAGETQYF	TGTGCCTGGAGTGTACTTGTAAGACTAGCTGGAGAGACCCAGTACTTC
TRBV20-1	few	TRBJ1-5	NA	CSVRREVDQPQHF	TGCAGTGTCAGAAGGGAGGTGGATCAGCCCCAGCATTTT
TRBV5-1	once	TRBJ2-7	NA	CASSLGQGFGGSSYEQYF	TGCGCCAGCAGCTTGGGGCAGGGTTTTGGTGGTAGCTCCTACGAGCAGTACTTC
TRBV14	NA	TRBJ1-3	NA	CASSAYLVSGNTIYF	TGTGCCAGCAGCGCATACTTAGTCTCTGGAAACACCATATATTTT
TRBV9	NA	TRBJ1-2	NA	CASSEGVRPAMGYTF	TGTGCCAGCAGCGAGGGGGTCCGCCCGGCTATGGGCTACACCTTC
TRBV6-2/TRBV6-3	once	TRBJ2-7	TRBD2	CASSTPGSGSYEQYF	TGTGCCAGCAGTACCCCGGGTAGCGGGAGCTACGAGCAGTACTTC
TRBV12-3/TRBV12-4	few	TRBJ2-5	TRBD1	CASSSTGGSETQYF	TGTGCCAGCAGTTCGACAGGGGGCTCGGAGACCCAGTACTTC
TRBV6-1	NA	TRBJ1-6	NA	CASSEAKGYSPLHF	TGTGCCAGCAGTGAGGCCAAGGGGTATTCACCCCTCCACTTT
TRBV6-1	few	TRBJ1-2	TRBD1	CASREGDSFNYGYTF	TGTGCCAGCAGAGAAGGGGACAGTTTTAACTATGGCTACACCTTC
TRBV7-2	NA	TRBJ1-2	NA	CASSQSSGNYGYTF	TGTGCCAGCAGCCAGTCCTCCGGGAACTATGGCTACACCTTC
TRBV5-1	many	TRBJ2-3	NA	CASSLNMRGPDTQYF	TGCGCCAGCAGCTTGAACATGAGGGGTCCAGATACGCAGTATTTT
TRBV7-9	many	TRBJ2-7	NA	CASSLNFEQYF	TGTGCCAGCAGCTTGAATTTCGAGCAGTACTTC
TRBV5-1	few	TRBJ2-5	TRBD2	CASSLDMTSPGETQYF	TGCGCCAGCAGCTTGGATATGACTAGCCCTGGGGAGACCCAGTACTTC
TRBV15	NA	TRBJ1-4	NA	CATSTGGNTGATNEKLFF	TGTGCCACCAGCACCGGGGGCAACACCGGTGCAACTAATGAAAAACTGTTTTTT
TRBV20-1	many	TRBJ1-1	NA	CSARVGGQTEAFF	TGCAGTGCTAGAGTGGGGGGGCAAACTGAAGCTTTCTTT
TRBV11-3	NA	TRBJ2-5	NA	CASSLGTNPGETQYF	TGTGCCAGCAGCTTGGGGACCAATCCGGGAGAGACCCAGTACTTC
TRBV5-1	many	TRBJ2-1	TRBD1	CASGTGREGKIF	TGCGCCAGCGGGACAGGGAGGGAGGGCAAAATCTTC
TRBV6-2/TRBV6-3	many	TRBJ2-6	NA	CATGGFSGANVLTF	TGTGCCACCGGGGGCTTCTCTGGGGCCAACGTCCTGACTTTC
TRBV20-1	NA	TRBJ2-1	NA	CSATEVRSYNEQFF	TGCAGTGCTACGGAAGTAAGGTCCTACAATGAGCAGTTCTTC
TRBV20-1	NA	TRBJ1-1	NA	CSARFATGRMNTEAFF	TGCAGTGCTAGATTTGCTACGGGGAGGATGAACACTGAAGCTTTCTTT
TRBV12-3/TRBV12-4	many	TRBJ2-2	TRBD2	CASSFPTSGRNGELFF	TGTGCCAGCAGTTTTCCGACTAGCGGGAGGAACGGGGAGCTGTTTTTT
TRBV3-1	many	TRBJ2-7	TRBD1	CASSPPGTGFEQYF	TGTGCCAGCAGCCCCCCCGGGACAGGGTTCGAGCAGTACTTC
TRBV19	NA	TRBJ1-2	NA	CASNPDRSNYGYTF	TGTGCCAGTAATCCGGACCGGTCGAACTATGGCTACACCTTC
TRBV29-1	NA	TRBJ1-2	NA	CSVAAGQVDYGYTF	TGCAGCGTCGCGGCAGGCCAGGTAGACTATGGCTACACCTTC
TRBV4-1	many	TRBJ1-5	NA	CASSQGGPLGNQPQHF	TGCGCCAGCAGCCAGGGTGGACCCCTTGGCAATCAGCCCCAGCATTTT
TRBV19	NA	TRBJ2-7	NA	CASSIDNSYEQYF	TGTGCCAGTAGTATTGACAATTCCTACGAGCAGTACTTC
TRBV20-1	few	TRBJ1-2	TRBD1	CSANDPTGWGGYTF	TGCAGTGCTAACGATCCGACAGGGTGGGGTGGCTACACCTTC
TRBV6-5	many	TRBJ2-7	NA	CASSYGKAGSYEQYF	TGTGCCAGCAGTTACGGGAAGGCAGGGTCCTACGAGCAGTACTTC
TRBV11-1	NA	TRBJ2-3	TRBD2	CASRVAGAPDTQYF	TGTGCCAGCAGGGTAGCGGGGGCCCCCGATACGCAGTATTTT
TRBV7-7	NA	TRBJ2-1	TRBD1	CASSIASQGANEQFF	TGTGCCAGCAGCATAGCGTCCCAGGGGGCGAATGAGCAGTTCTTC
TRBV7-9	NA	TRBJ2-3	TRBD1	CASKQGAGTDTQYF	TGTGCCAGCAAACAGGGGGCCGGCACAGATACGCAGTATTTT
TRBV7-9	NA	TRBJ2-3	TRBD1	CASSERQGSDTQYF	TGTGCCAGCAGCGAGCGACAGGGGTCAGATACGCAGTATTTT
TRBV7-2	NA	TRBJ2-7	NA	CASSLGTFYEQYF	TGTGCCAGCAGCTTAGGGACATTCTACGAGCAGTACTTC
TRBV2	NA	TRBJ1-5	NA	CASARDMDQPQHF	TGTGCCAGCGCCCGGGACATGGATCAGCCCCAGCATTTT
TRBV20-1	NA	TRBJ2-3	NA	CSALSGPSTDTQYF	TGCAGTGCCCTCAGCGGCCCAAGCACAGATACGCAGTATTTT
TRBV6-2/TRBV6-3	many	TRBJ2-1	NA	CASSHRGGNEQFF	TGTGCCAGCAGTCATAGAGGGGGCAATGAGCAGTTCTTC
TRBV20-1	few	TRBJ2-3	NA	CSANGDSQVIDTQYF	TGCAGTGCTAACGGGGATAGCCAAGTCATAGATACGCAGTATTTT
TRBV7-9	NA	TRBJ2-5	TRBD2	CASSLRSSGETQYF	TGTGCCAGCAGCTTAAGATCTAGCGGGGAGACCCAGTACTTC
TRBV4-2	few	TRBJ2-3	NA	CASSRQGTSFTDTQYF	TGTGCCAGCAGCCGACAGGGGACTAGCTTCACAGATACGCAGTATTTT